This section outlines one T cell receptor beta chain sequence together with its context. No antigen is known for it. The junction does not match germline at one end; this may be a read error. The sample comes from a study of T cells in Graves' hyperthyroidism and ophthalmopathy. TCR beta CDR3 regions were amplified from RNA transcripts. With the HTBI primer set, the TCR CDR3 went through a first round of RT-PCR. TCRdb recomputed calls from the multiplex PCR reads with MiXCR, one row per CDR3 protein. This sample has roughly 580,000 distinct CDR3 sequences, with 40% to 55% found just once. Overall study findings and caveats: The blood repertoire included most of the expanded thyroid clonotypes above 0.001. Ophthalmopathy was separated from stable hyperthyroidism by a 13 V-J model. Ophthalmopathy was identified by the model a median roughly 6.5 months ahead of onset.

On the basis of clinical symptoms, serum thyroxine and TRAb, thyroid ultrasound and orbital computed tomography, diagnoses were made. The TCR sequence derives from a woman aged 18-30 years with Graves' hyperthyroidism. Sequencing used peripheral blood or thyroid tissue (not recorded which).

CDR3 DNA: TGCGCCAGCAGCCAAGATCGTTACAGCGACACCGGGGAGCTGTTTTTT. Encoded protein: CASSQDRYSDTGELFF. The rearrangement joins TRBV7-8 to TRBJ2-2; no reliable D call. The CDR3 loop spans 16 amino acids. Germline V lookup: CDR1 SGHVS, CDR2 FQNEAQ. The variable domain in full, completed from reference TRBV7-8 and TRBJ2-2, reads GAGVSQSPRYKVAKRGQDVALRCDPISGHVSLFWYQQALGQGPEFLTYFQNEAQLDKSGLPSDRFFAERPEGSVSTLKIQRTQQEDSAVYLCASSQDRYSDTGELFFGEGSRLTVL.